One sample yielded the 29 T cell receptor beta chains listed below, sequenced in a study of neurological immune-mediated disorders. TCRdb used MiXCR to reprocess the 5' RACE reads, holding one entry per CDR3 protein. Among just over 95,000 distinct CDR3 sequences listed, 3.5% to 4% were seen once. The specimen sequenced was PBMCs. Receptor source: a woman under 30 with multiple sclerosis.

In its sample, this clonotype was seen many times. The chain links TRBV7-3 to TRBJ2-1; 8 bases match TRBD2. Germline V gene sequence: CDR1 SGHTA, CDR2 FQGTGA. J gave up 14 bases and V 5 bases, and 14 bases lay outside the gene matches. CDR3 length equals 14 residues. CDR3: CASSQAYGRASKFF. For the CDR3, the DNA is TGTGCCAGCAGCCAAGCCTACGGGAGGGCCTCTAAGTTCTTC.

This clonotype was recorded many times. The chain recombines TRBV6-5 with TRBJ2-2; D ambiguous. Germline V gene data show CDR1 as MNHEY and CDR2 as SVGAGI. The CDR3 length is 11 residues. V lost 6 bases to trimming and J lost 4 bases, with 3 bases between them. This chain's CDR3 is CASRITGELFF. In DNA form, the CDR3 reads TGTGCCAGCAGGATCACCGGGGAGCTGTTTTTT.

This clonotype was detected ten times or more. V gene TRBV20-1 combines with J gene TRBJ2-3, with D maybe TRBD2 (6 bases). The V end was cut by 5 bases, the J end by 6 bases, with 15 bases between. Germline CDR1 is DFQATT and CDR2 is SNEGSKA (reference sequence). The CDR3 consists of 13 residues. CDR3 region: CSAGWRAKDTQYF. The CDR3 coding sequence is TGCAGTGCTGGCTGGAGGGCGAAGGATACGCAGTATTTT.

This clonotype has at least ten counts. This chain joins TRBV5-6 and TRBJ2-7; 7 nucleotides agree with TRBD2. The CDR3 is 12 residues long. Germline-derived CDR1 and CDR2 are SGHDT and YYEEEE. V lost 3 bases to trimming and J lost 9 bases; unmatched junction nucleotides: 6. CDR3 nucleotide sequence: TGTGCCAGCAGCTCTGGGGGGGACGGGCAGTACTTC. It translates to CASSSGGDGQYF.

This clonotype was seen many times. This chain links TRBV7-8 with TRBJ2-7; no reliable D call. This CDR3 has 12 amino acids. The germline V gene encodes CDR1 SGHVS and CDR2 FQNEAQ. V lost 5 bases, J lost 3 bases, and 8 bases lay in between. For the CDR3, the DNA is TGTGCCAGCAGCCCCCCCGACTACGAGCAGTACTTC. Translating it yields CASSPPDYEQYF.

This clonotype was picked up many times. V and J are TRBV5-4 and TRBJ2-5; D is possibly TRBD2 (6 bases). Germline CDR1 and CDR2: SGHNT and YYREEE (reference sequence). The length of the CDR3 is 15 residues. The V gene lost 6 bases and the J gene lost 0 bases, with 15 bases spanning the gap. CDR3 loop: CASKLAGRNQETQYF. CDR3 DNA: TGTGCCAGCAAATTGGCGGGACGCAACCAAGAGACCCAGTACTTC.

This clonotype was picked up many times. The CDR3 bases are TGTGCCAGCAGCTTAAATGAGCGTAGGCGGGTTGGCAATGAGCAGTTCTTC. Residues: CASSLNERRRVGNEQFF. The rearrangement links TRBV11-2 to TRBJ2-1, with D perhaps TRBD2 (5 bases). CDR3 length: 17 residues. Trimming took off 2 bases at V and 6 bases at J, with 20 bases between the two ends. Per germline, CDR1 SGHAT and CDR2 FQNNGV. The full variable domain, its missing parts supplied by reference TRBV11-2 and TRBJ2-1, is EAGVAQSPRYKIIEKRQSVAFWCNPISGHATLYWYQQILGQGPKLLIQFQNNGVVDDSQLPKDRFSAERLKGVDSTLKIQPAKLEDSAVYLCASSLNERRRVGNEQFFGPGTRLTVL.

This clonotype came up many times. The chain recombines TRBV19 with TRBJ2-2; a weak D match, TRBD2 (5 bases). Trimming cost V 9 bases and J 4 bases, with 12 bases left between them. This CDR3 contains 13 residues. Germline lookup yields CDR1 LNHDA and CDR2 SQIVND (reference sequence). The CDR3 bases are TGTGCCAGCGCTGGGCGGGTCACCGGGGAGCTGTTTTTT. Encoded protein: CASAGRVTGELFF.

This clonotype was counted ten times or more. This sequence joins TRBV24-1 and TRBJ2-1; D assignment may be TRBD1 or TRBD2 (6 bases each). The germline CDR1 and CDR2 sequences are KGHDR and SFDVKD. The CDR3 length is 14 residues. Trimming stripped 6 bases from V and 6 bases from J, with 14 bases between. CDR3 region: CATSSRGGFNEQFF. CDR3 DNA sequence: TGTGCCACCAGTTCCAGGGGAGGTTTCAATGAGCAGTTCTTC.

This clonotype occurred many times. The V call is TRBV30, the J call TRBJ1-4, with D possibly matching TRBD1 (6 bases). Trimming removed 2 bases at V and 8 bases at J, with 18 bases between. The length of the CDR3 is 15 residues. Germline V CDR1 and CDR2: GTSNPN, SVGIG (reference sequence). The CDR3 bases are TGTGCCTGGAGTTCTTTCCGGGGGCTCGGGGAAAAACTGTTTTTT. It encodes CAWSSFRGLGEKLFF. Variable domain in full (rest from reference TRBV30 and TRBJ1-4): SQTIHQWPATLVQPVGSPLSLECTVEGTSNPNLYWYRQAAGRGLQLLFYSVGIGQISSEVPQNLSASRPQDRQFILSSKKLLLSDSGFYLCAWSSFRGLGEKLFFGSGTQLSVL.

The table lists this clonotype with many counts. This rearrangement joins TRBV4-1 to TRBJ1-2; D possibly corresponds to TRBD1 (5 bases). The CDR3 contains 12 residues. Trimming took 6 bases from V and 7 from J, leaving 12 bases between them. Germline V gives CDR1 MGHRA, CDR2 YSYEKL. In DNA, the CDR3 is TGCGCCAGCAGAGGGGAGGGCGTTGGCTACACCTTC. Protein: CASRGEGVGYTF.

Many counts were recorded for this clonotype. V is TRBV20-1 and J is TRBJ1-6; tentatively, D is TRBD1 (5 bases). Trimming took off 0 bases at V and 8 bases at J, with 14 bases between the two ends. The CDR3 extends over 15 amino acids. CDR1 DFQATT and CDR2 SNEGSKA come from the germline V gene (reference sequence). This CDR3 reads CSARDYGRVDSPLHF. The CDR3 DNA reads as TGCAGTGCTAGAGATTATGGCAGGGTGGATTCACCCCTCCACTTT.

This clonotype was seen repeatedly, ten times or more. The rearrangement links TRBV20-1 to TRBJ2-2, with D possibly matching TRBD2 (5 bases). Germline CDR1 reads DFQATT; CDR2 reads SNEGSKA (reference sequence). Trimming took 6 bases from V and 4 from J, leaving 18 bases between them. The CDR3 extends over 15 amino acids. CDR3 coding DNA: TGCAGTGCCTCGCGGGCGGGTTCCGGCACCGGGGAGCTGTTTTTT. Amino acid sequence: CSASRAGSGTGELFF.

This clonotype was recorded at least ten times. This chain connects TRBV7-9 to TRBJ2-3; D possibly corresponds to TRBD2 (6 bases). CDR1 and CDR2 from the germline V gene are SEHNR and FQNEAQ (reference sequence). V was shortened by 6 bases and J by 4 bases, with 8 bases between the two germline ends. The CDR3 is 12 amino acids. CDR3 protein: CASRGTSDTQYF. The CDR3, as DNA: TGTGCCAGCAGGGGGACTTCAGATACGCAGTATTTT. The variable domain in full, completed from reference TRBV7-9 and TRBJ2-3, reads DTGVSQNPRHKITKRGQNVTFRCDPISEHNRLYWYRQTLGQGPEFLTYFQNEAQLEKSRLLSDRFSAERPKGSFSTLEIQRTEQGDSAMYLCASRGTSDTQYFGPGTRLTVL.

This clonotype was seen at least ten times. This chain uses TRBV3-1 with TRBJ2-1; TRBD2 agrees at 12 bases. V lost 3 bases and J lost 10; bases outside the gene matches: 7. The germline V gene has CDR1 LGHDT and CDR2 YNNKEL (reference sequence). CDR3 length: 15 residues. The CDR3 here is CASSQRGLAGREQFF. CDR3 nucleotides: TGTGCCAGCAGCCAGCGGGGACTAGCGGGCCGAGAGCAGTTCTTC.

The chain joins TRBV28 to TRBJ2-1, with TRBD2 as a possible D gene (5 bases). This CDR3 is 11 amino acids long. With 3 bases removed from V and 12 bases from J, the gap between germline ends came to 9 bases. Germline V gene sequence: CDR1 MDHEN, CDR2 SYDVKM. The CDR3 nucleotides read TGTGCCAGCAGTTTGTGGGGAGCGCAGTTCTTC. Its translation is CASSLWGAQFF.

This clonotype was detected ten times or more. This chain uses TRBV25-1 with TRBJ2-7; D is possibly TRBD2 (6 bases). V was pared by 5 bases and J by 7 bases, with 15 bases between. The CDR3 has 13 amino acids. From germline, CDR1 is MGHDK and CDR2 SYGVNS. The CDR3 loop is CASSPIGSGEQYF. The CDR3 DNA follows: TGTGCCAGCAGTCCCATCGGGAGTGGGGAGCAGTACTTC.

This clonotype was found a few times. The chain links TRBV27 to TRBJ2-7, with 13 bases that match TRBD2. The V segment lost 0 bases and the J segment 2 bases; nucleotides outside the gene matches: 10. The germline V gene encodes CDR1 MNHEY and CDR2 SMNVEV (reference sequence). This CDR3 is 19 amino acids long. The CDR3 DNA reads TGTGCCAGCAGTTTATCTATCCCCCTCGGGACTAGCGGGACCTACGAGCAGTACTTC. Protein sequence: CASSLSIPLGTSGTYEQYF.

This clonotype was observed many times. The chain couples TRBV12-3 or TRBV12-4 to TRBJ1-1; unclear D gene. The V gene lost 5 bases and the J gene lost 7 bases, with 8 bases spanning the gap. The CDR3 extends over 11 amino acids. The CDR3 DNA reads TGTGCCAGCAGTGCAGGCAGTGAAGCTTTCTTT. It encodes CASSAGSEAFF.

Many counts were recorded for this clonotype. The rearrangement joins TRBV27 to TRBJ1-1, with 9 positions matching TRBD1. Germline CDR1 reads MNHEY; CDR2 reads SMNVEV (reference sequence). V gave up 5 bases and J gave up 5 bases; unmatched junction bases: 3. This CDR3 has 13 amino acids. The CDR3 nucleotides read TGTGCCAGCAGTGGACAGGGGAGGACTGAAGCTTTCTTT. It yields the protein CASSGQGRTEAFF.

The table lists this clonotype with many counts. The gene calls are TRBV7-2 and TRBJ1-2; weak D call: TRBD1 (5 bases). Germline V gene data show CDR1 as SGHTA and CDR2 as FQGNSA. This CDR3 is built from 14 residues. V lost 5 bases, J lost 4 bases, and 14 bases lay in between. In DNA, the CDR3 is TGTGCCAGCAGCCAAGGGTGGGGCAGCTATGGCTACACCTTC. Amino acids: CASSQGWGSYGYTF.

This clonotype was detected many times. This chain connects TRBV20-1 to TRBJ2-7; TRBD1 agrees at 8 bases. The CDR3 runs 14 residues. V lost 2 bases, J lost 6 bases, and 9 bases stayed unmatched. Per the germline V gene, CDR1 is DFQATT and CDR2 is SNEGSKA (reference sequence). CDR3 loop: CSARLTGEVGEQYF. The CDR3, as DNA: TGCAGTGCTAGACTGACAGGGGAGGTCGGCGAGCAGTACTTC.

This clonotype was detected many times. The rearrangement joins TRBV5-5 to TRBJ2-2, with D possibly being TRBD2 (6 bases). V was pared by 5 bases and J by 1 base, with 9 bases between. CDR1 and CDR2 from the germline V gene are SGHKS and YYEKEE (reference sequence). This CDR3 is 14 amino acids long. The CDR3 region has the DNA TGTGCCAGCAGTTGGGGGGTGAACACCGGGGAGCTGTTTTTT. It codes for CASSWGVNTGELFF.

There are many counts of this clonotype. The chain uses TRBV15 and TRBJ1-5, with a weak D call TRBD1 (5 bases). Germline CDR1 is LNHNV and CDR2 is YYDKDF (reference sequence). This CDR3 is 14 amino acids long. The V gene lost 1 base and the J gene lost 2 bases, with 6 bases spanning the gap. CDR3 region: CATSRGGGNQPQHF. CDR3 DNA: TGTGCCACCAGCAGAGGGGGGGGCAATCAGCCCCAGCATTTT.

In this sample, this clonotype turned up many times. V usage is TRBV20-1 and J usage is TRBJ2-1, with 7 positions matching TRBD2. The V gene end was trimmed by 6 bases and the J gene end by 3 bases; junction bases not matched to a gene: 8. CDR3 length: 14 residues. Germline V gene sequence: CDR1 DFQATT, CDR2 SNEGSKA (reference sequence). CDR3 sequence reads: CSATTSVGYNEQFF. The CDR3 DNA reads TGCAGTGCCACAACTAGCGTTGGCTACAATGAGCAGTTCTTC.

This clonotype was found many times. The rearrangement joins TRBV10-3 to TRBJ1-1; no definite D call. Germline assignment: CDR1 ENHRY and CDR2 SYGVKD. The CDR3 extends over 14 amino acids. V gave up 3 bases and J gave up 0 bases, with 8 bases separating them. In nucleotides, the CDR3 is TGTGCCATCAGTGATACAGCTATGAACACTGAAGCTTTCTTT. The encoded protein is CAISDTAMNTEAFF.

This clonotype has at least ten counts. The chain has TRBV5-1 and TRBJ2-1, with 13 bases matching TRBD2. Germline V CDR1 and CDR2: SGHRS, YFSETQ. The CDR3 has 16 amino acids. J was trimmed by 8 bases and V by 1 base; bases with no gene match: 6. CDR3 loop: CASSLTGLAGTYEQFF. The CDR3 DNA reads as TGCGCCAGCAGCTTGACGGGACTAGCGGGGACCTATGAGCAGTTCTTC.

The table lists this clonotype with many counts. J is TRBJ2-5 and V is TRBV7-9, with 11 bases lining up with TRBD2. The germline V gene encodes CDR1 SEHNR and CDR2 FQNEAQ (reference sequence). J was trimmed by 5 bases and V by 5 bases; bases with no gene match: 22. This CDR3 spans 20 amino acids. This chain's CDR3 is CASSRLTQGTSGRRAETQYF. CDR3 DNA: TGTGCCAGCAGCCGCCTTACGCAGGGTACTAGCGGGAGACGGGCGGAGACCCAGTACTTC.

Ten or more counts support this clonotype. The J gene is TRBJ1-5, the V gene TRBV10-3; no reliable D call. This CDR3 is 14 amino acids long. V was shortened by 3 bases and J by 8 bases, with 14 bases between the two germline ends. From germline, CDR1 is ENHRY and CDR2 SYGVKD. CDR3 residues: CAISDVASPEPQHF. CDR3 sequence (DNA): TGTGCCATCAGTGATGTGGCAAGCCCTGAGCCCCAGCATTTT.